The source of this T cell receptor beta chain is a study of identical twins. The germline CDR1 and CDR2 sequences are SGHDT and YYEEEE. This CDR3 contains 14 residues. The V end lost 2 bases, the J end lost 2 bases, and 9 bases lay between the germline ends. TCRdb analysed the 5' RACE reads with MiXCR anew, one entry per CDR3 protein. The sample contains about 530,000 distinct CDR3 sequences, 20% to 25% of which appear only once. Broader study findings: Insertion counts were lower in abundant cord blood beta clonotypes, a trend that memory repertoires did not show.

For this clonotype: Its antigen remains unknown.

The same specimen was also included in a second study, on yellow fever vaccine responses in identical twins.

This TCR was recovered from a woman aged 18-35 years in good health. Sequenced material: CD4+ T cells sorted from blood. The chain uses TRBV5-6 and TRBJ2-3; D is ambiguous. The CDR3 is CASSFTSSTDTQYF. The DNA for the CDR3 is TGTGCCAGCAGCTTCACCTCCTCCACAGATACGCAGTATTTT.